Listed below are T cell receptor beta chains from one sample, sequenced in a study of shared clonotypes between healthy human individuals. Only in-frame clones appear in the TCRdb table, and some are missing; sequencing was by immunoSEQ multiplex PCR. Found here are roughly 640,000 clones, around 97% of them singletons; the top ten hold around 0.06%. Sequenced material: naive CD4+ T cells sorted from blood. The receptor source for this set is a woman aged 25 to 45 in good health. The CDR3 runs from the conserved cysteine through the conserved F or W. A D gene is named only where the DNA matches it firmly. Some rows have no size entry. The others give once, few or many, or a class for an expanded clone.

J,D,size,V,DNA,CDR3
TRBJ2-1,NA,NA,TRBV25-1,TGTGCCAGCAGTGACCGGCCCCAAGAGCAGTTCTTC,CASSDRPQEQFF
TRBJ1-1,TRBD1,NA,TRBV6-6,TGTGCCAGCAGTGACAGGGAGAACACTGAAGCTTTCTTT,CASSDRENTEAFF
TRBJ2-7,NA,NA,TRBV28,TGTGCCAGCAGTTTAACCCTGATCTACGAGCAGTACTTC,CASSLTLIYEQYF
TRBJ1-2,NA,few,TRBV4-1,TGCGCCAGCAGCCAAGACGGGGTGGGATCCACCTTC,CASSQDGVGSTF
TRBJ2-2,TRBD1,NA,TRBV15,TGTGCCACCAGCAGACCCCCGACAGGGGTGGGCGGGGAGCTGTTTTTT,CATSRPPTGVGGELFF
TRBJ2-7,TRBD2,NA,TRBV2,TGTGCCAGCAGTGAAATAGCGGGAGGGCCATACGAGCAGTACTTC,CASSEIAGGPYEQYF
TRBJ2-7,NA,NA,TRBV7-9,TGTGCCAGCAGCCCTAGGTGGCTGATGGGGAACTACGAGCAGTACTTC,CASSPRWLMGNYEQYF
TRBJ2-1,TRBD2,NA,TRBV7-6,TGTGCCAGCAGCCCAGGGACTAGCGGCCGGGGGCTCTACAATGAGCAGTTCTTC,CASSPGTSGRGLYNEQFF
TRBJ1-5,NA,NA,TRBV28,TGTGCCAGCAGTATAGGGGGGCGTCATCAGCCCCAGCATTTT,CASSIGGRHQPQHF
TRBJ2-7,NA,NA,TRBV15,TGTGCCACCAGCAGAGATGGGACGGGAGTTTACGAGCAGTACTTC,CATSRDGTGVYEQYF
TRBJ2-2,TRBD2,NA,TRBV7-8,TGTGCCAGCAACAATCACGCTAGCGGGAGGGCCCCCGGGGAGCTGTTTTTT,CASNNHASGRAPGELFF
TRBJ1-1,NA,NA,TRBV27,TGTGCCAGCAGTTTATCAGGGGCAATGAACACTGAAGCTTTCTTT,CASSLSGAMNTEAFF
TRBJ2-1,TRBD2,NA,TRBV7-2,TGTGCCAGCAGGGCTCCGGGACTAGCAGCCTACAATGAGCAGTTCTTC,CASRAPGLAAYNEQFF
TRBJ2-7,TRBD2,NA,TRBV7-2,TGTGCCAGCAGCTTAGATGGCGGGAGGTCCCCCTACGAGCAGTACTTC,CASSLDGGRSPYEQYF
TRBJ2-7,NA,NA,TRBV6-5,TGTGCCAGCAGTTACGTTGGAGAGGGCTTATACGAGCAGTACTTC,CASSYVGEGLYEQYF
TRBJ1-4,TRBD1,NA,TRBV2,TGTGCCAGCACTTCCGAGGGGGCTGGTAATGAAAAACTGTTTTTT,CASTSEGAGNEKLFF
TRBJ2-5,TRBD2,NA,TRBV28,TGTGCCAGCAGGACGGGACTAGCGGGAGAGACCCAGTACTTC,CASRTGLAGETQYF
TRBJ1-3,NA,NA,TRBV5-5,TGTGCCAGCAGCGCCCGTCCGACGATCTCTGGAAACACCATATATTTT,CASSARPTISGNTIYF
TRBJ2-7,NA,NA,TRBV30,TGTGCCTGGACAGGGTTAGACTACGAGCAGTACTTC,CAWTGLDYEQYF
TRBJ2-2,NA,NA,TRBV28,TGTGCCAGCAGTTTGGGTCAGGGGGGCGATACCGGGGAGCTGTTTTTT,CASSLGQGGDTGELFF
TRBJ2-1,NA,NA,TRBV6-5,TGTGCCAGCAGTACAGCTTGGGCGGCGTACAATGAGCAGTTCTTC,CASSTAWAAYNEQFF
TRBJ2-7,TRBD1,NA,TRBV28,TGTGCCAGCAGCGGACAGGGAAACGAGCAGTACTTC,CASSGQGNEQYF
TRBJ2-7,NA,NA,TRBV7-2,TGTGCCAGCAGCTTCGACCCATCCTACGAGCAGTACTTC,CASSFDPSYEQYF
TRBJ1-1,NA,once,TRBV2,TGTGCCAGCAGTGATACAGCGATGGCCATCCTGGGAGCTTTCTTT,CASSDTAMAILGAFF
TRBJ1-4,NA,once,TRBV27,TGTGCCAGCAGTGATTACAGAGCAACTAATGAAAAACTGTTTTTT,CASSDYRATNEKLFF
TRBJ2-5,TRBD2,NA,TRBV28,TGTGCCAGCAGTTCTAGCGGGAGGGCCGGAAAGACCCAGTACTTC,CASSSSGRAGKTQYF
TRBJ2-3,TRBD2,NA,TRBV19,TGTGCCAGTAGACTAGCGGGGAACACAGATACGCAGTATTTT,CASRLAGNTDTQYF
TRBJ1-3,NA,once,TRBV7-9,TGTGCCAGCAGCAAAGAGTACGGAAACACCATATATTTT,CASSKEYGNTIYF
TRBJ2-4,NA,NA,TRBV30,TGTGCCTGCCGCGATGTGGCGGCCGACAAAAACATTCAGTACTTC,CACRDVAADKNIQYF
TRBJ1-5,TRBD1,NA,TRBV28,TGTGCCAGCAGTTCGCAGGGGGGGTTAGGGCCCCAGCATTTT,CASSSQGGLGPQHF
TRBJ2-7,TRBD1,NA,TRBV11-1,TGTGCCAGCAGCAGACAAGGGACAGGGAAGAGGTACGAGCAGTACTTC,CASSRQGTGKRYEQYF
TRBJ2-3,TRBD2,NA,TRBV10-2,TGCGCCAGCAGTGAATGGACTAGCGGGGATACGCAGTATTTT,CASSEWTSGDTQYF
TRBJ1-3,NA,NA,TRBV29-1,TGCAGCGTTGTTCGAGACTCTGGAAACACCATATATTTT,CSVVRDSGNTIYF
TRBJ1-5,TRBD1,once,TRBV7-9,TGTGCCAGCAGCGGGGCGACAGGGGATTATAGCAATCAGCCCCAGCATTTT,CASSGATGDYSNQPQHF
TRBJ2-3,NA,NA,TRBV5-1,TGCGCCAGCAGCGAGAGCACAGATACGCAGTATTTT,CASSESTDTQYF
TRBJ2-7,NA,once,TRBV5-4,TGTGCCAGCAGCTTGGATGTGATCTACGAGCAGTACTTC,CASSLDVIYEQYF
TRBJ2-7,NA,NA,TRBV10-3,TGTGCCATCAGAAAGGCGGAGGACCCTCCGCAGGAGCAGTACTTC,CAIRKAEDPPQEQYF
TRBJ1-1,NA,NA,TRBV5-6,TGTGCCAGCAGCTTGGGGGGATCCCCCGAGAACACTGAAGCTTTCTTT,CASSLGGSPENTEAFF
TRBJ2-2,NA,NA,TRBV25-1,TGTGCCAGCAGTGTACCCAGAGGGTACACCGGGGAGCTGTTTTTT,CASSVPRGYTGELFF
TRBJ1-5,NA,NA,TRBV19,TGTGCCAGTAGTAGGGGGACACTTTATAGCAATCAGCCCCAGCATTTT,CASSRGTLYSNQPQHF
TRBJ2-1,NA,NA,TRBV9,TGTGCCAGCAGCCCCGGGCTAGTGGGGGTGGCTGAGCAGTTCTTC,CASSPGLVGVAEQFF
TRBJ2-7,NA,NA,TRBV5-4,TGTGCCACGTGGGCGGGACTCGCCTCGGGCGAGCAGTACTTC,CATWAGLASGEQYF
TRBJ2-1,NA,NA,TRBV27,TGTGCCAGCAGTCCCCCCCTTAGGAGGACGACCTACAATGAGCAGTTCTTC,CASSPPLRRTTYNEQFF
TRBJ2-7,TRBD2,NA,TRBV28,TGTGCCAGCAGCGTAGCGGGAGGACGGTACGAGCAGTACTTC,CASSVAGGRYEQYF